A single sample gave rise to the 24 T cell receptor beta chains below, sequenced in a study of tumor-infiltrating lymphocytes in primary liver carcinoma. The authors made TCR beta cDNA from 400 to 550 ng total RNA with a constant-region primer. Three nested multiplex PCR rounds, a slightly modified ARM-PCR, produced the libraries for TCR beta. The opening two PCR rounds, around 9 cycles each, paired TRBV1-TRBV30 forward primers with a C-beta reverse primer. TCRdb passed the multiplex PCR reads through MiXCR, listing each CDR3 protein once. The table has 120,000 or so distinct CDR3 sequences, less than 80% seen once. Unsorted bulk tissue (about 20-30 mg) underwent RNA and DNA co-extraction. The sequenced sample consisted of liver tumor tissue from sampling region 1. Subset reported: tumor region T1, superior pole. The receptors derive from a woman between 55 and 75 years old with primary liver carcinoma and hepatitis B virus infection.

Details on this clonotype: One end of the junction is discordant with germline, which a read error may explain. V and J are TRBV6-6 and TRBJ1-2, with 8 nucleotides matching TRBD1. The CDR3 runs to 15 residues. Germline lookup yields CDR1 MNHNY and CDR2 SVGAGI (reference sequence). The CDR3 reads CASGSRTGSNYGYTF. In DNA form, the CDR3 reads TGTGCCAGCGGTTCGCGGACAGGGTCTAACTATGGTTACACCTTC.

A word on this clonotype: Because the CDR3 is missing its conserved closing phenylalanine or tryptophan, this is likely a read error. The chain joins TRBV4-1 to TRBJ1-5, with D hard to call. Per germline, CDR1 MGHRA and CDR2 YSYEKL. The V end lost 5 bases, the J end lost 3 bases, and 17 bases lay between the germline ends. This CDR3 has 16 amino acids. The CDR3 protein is CASSATGRSLNQPQHY. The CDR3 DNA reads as TGCGCCAGCAGCGCGACTGGCAGGTCCCTCAATCAGCCCCAGCATTAT.

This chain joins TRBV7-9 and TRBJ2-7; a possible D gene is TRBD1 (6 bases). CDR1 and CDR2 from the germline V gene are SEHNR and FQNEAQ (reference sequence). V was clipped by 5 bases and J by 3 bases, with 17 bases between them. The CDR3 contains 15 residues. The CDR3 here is CASSTSGDRHYEQYF. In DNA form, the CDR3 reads TGTGCCAGCAGCACTAGTGGTGACAGGCACTACGAGCAGTACTTC.

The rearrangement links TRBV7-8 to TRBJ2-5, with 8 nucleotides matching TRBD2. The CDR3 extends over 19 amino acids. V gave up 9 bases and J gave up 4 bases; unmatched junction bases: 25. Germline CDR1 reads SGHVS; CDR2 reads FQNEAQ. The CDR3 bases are TGTGCCAGTAGGAGTGGGTTGAGCGGGAGTCTGCAGAAGAGAGAGACCCAGTACTTC. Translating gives CASRSGLSGSLQKRETQYF.

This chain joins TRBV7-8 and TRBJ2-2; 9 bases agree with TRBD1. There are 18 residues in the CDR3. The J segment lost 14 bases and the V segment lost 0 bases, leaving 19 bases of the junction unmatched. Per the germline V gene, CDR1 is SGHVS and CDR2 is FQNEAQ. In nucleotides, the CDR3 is TGTGCCAGCAGCTTAGCTTTCGGACAGGGGCAGAACACCGGGGGACTGTTTTTT. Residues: CASSLAFGQGQNTGGLFF.

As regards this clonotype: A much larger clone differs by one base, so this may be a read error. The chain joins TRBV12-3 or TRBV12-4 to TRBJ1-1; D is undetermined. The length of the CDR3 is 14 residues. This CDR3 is CASRPGRLNSEAFF. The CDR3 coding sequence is TGTGCCAGCAGGCCAGGACGGTTGAACTCTGAAGCTTTCTTT.

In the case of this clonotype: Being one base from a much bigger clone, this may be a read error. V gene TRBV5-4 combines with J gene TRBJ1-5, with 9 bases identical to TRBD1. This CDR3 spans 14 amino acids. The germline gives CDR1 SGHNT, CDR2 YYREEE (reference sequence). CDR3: CTSSHDRGNQPQHF. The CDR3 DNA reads TGTACCAGCAGCCATGACAGGGGGAATCAGCCCCAGCATTTT. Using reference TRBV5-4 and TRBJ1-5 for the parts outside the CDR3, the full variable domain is ETGVTQSPTHLIKTRGQQVTLRCSSQSGHNTVSWYQQALGQGPQFIFQYYREEENGRGNFPPRFSGLQFPNYSSELNVNALELDDSALYLCTSSHDRGNQPQHFGDGTRLSIL.

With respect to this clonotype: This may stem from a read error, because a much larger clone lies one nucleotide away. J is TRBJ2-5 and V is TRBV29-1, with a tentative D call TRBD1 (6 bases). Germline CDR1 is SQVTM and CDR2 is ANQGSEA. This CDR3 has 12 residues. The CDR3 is CRVGGGQETQYF. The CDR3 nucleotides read TGCCGCGTTGGGGGCGGGCAAGAGACCCAGTACTTC. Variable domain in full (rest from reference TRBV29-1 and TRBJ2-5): SAVISQKPSRDICQRGTSLTIQCQVDSQVTMMFWYRQQPGQSLTLIATANQGSEATYESGFVIDKFPISRPNLTFSTLTVSNMSPEDSSIYLCRVGGGQETQYFGPGTRLLVL.

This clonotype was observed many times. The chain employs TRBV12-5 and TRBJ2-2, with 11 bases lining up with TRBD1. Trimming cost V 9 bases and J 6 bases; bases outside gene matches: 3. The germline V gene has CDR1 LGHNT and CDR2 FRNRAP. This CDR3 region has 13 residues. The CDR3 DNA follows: TGTGCTAGCCGGGGACAGGGGGCCGGGGAGCTGTTTTTT. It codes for CASRGQGAGELFF.

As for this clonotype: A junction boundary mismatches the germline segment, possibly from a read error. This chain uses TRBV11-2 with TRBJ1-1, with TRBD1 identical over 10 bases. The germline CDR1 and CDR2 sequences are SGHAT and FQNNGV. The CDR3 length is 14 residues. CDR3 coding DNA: TGTGGCAGCAACTGGGACAGGGGAAACACTGAAGCTTTCTTT. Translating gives CGSNWDRGNTEAFF.

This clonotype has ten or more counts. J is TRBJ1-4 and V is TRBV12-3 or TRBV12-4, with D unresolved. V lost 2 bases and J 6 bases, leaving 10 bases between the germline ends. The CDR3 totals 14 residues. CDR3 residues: CASSLSAGDEKLFF. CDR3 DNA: TGTGCCAGCAGTTTATCCGCTGGAGATGAAAAACTGTTTTTT.

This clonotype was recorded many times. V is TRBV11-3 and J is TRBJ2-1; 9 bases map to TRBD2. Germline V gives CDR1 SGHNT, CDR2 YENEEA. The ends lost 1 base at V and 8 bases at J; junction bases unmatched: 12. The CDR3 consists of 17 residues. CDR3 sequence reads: CASSLVLRTSAVDEQFF. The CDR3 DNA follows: TGTGCCAGCAGCTTAGTGTTGAGGACTAGCGCCGTCGATGAGCAGTTCTTC.

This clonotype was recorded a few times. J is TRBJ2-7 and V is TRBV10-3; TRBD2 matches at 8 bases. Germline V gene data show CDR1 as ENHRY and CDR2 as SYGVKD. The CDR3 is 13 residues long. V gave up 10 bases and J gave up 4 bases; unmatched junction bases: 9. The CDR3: CATGLSGEYEQYF. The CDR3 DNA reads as TGTGCCACCGGACTTAGCGGGGAATACGAGCAGTACTTC.

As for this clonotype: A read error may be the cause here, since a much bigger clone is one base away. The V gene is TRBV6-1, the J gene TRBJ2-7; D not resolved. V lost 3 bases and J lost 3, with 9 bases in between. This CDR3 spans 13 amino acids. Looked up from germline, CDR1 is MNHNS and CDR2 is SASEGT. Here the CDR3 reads CASSDGQNYEQYF. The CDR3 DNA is TGTGCCAGCAGTGACGGGCAGAACTACGAGCAGTACTTC.

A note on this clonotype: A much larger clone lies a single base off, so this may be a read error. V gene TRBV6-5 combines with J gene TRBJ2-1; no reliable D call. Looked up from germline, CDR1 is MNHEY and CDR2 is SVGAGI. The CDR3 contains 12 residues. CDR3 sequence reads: CTSSLRRSEQFF. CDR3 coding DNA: TGTACCAGCAGCCTTAGAAGGAGTGAGCAGTTCTTC.

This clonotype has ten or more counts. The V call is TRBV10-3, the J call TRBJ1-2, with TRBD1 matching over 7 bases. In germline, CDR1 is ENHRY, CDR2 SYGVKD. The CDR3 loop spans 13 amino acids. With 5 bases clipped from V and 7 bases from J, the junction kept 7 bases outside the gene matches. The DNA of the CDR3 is TGTGCCATCAGTTCGGGACAGTTAAGTGGCTACACCTTC. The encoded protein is CAISSGQLSGYTF.

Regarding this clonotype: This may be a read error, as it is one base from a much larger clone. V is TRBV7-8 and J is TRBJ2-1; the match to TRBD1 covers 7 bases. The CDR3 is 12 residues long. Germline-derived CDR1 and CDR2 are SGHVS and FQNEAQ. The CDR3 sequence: CASILVRTGQFF. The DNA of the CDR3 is TGTGCCAGCATCTTAGTGAGGACAGGCCAGTTCTTC.

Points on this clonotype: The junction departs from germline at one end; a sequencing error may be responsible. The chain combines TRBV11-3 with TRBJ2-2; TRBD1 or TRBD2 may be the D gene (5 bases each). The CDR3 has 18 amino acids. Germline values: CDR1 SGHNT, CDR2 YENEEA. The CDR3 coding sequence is TGTGCCAGCAGAACCAGGGTTAGGTACCGAACGAACACCGGGGAGTTGTTTTTT. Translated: CASRTRVRYRTNTGELFF.

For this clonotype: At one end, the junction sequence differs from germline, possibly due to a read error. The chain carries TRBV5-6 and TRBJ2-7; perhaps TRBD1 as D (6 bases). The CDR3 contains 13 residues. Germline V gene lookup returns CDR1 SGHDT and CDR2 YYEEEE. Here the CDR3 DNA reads TGTGTCAGCAGCTTGGGACAACAATACGAGCAGTACTTC. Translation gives CVSSLGQQYEQYF.

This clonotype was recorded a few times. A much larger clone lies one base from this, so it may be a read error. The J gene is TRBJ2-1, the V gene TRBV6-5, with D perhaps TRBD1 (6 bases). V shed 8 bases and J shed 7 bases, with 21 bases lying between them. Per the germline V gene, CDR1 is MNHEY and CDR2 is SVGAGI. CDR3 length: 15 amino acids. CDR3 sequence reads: CASSRINLGANEQFF. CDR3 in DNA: TGTGCCAGCTCGCGGATCAATCTGGGGGCTAATGAGCAGTTCTTC.

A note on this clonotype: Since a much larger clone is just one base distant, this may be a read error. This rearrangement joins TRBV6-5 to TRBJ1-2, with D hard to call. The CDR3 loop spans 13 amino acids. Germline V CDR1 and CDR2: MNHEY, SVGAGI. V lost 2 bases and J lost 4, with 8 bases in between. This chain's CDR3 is CASSYQRPYGYTF. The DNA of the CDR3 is TGTGCCAGCAGTTACCAGAGGCCCTATGGCTACACCTTC.

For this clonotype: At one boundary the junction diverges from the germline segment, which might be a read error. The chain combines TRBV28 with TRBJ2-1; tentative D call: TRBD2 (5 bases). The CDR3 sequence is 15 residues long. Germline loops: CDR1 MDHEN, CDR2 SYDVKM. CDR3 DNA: TGTGTCAGCACCCCGCGGCGGGTTTTTTACAATGAGCAGTTCTTC. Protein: CVSTPRRVFYNEQFF.

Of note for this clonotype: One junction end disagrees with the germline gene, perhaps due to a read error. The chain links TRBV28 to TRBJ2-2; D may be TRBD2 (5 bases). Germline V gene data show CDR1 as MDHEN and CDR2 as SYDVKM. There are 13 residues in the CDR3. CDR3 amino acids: CASRWTGTGELVF. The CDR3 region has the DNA TGTGCCAGCAGATGGACGGGCACCGGGGAGCTGGTTTTT.

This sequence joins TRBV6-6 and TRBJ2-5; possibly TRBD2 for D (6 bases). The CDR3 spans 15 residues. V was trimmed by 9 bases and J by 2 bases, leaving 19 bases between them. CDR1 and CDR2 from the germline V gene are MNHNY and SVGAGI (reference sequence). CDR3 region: CASTYYGGQQETQYF. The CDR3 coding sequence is TGTGCCAGTACTTACTACGGGGGTCAGCAAGAGACCCAGTACTTC.